The 26 T cell receptor beta chains below come from one sample, sequenced in a study of T cells expressing NK-cell markers. TCRdb reworked the 5' RACE reads into one entry per CDR3 protein, no DNA. The table lists roughly 450,000 distinct CDR3 sequences, with around 1.4% in the top ten. Sequencing input: blood T cells: a sorted CD56 or NKG2C T cell subset, CD4+ or CD8+ T cells, or bulk PBMC T cells (not recorded which). Receptors originate from a woman in her fifties or sixties in good health.

J is TRBJ2-1 and V is TRBV12-3 or TRBV12-4. The CDR3 has 14 amino acids. CDR3 sequence reads: CASSFMIRHDEQFF.

The V and J genes are TRBV7-9 and TRBJ2-1; the TRBD2 assignment by TCRdb is unverifiable without DNA. This CDR3 has 15 residues. Germline CDR1 reads SEHNR; CDR2 reads FQNEAQ (reference sequence). CDR3 amino acids: CASSRTSGSRNEQFF.

This chain links TRBV29-1 with TRBJ1-1; TCRdb's assignment of TRBD1 cannot be checked, as there is no DNA. The CDR3 is made up of 14 amino acids. Germline V gene sequence: CDR1 SQVTM, CDR2 ANQGSEA. This CDR3 is CSVKTGRRATEAFF.

The rearrangement uses TRBV7-9 and TRBJ1-1; without DNA, the TCRdb call of TRBD1 cannot be checked. Germline V gene sequence: CDR1 SEHNR, CDR2 FQNEAQ (reference sequence). The CDR3 covers 15 residues. Here the CDR3 reads CASSSGRPENTEAFF.

The chain uses TRBV12-3 or TRBV12-4 and TRBJ1-2; TCRdb selects TRBD1, and the lack of DNA leaves this call unchecked. The CDR3 consists of 15 residues. The CDR3 loop reads CASRLGTDFNYGYTF.

This chain joins TRBV12-3 or TRBV12-4 and TRBJ1-5. This CDR3 has 14 amino acids. The CDR3: CASSLKVYNQPQHF.

The rearrangement joins TRBV20-1 to TRBJ1-4; TCRdb returns TRBD1, unconfirmable since there is no DNA. The CDR3 consists of 13 residues. Germline V lookup: CDR1 DFQATT, CDR2 SNEGSKA (reference sequence). The CDR3 sequence is CSGSGSIGEKLFF.

The chain carries TRBV5-5 and TRBJ2-1; lacking DNA, the TRBD1 call made by TCRdb goes unchecked. The germline CDR1 and CDR2 sequences are SGHKS and YYEKEE (reference sequence). The length of the CDR3 is 14 residues. The CDR3 sequence is CASRGVRGYNEQFF. Complete variable domain (other parts from reference TRBV5-5 and TRBJ2-1): DAGVTQSPTHLIKTRGQQVTLRCSPISGHKSVSWYQQVLGQGPQFIFQYYEKEERGRGNFPDRFSARQFPNYSSELNVNALLLGDSALYLCASRGVRGYNEQFFGPGTRLTVL.

The rearrangement joins TRBV3-1 to TRBJ1-2; checking the TCRdb D call of TRBD1 is not possible without DNA. The CDR3 length is 14 residues. Germline CDR1 LGHDT, CDR2 YNNKEL (reference sequence). This chain's CDR3 is CASSRATGLSGYTF.

This rearrangement joins TRBV5-5 to TRBJ2-6. The CDR3 loop spans 17 amino acids. The germline V gene has CDR1 SGHKS and CDR2 YYEKEE (reference sequence). The CDR3 spells CASSLVGKSSGANVLTF.

The chain is built from TRBV7-2 and TRBJ2-1; TCRdb gives TRBD2 as the D gene, but with no DNA this cannot be confirmed. The CDR3 has 17 residues. Germline assignment: CDR1 SGHTA and CDR2 FQGNSA. The CDR3 loop reads CASSHRRGLASYNEQFF.

CDR3 in amino acids: CASGLWSYEQYF. This chain uses TRBV12-5 with TRBJ2-7. The CDR3 is 12 residues long. The germline V gene encodes CDR1 LGHNT and CDR2 FRNRAP.

This chain links TRBV5-1 with TRBJ2-3; with no DNA, the TCRdb D assignment of TRBD2 cannot be verified. Germline V gene data show CDR1 as SGHRS and CDR2 as YFSETQ. The CDR3 covers 16 residues. The CDR3 sequence: CASSSGLAGATDTQYF.

The genes are TRBV14 and TRBJ2-7; TCRdb designates TRBD2, a call that cannot be tested without DNA. The CDR3 spans 14 residues. The germline V gene has CDR1 SGHDN and CDR2 FVKESK. This CDR3 reads CASSQLAGAYEQYF.

The rearrangement links TRBV5-1 to TRBJ2-1; absent DNA, TCRdb's TRBD2 call cannot be checked. CDR1 SGHRS and CDR2 YFSETQ come from the germline V gene. The CDR3 runs to 19 residues. CDR3 protein: CASSLAWTSGRGLRNEQFF.

The chain carries TRBV5-1 and TRBJ1-1; the TRBD1 assignment by TCRdb is unverifiable without DNA. CDR1 is SGHRS, CDR2 YFSETQ, per germline. This CDR3 spans 15 amino acids. The CDR3 sequence: CASSLDRVGDTEAFF.

The CDR3 sequence is CARPPRGVDEQFF. This rearrangement joins TRBV28 to TRBJ2-1; the TCRdb call, TRBD1, lacks DNA for checking. CDR1 and CDR2 (germline): MDHEN, SYDVKM. The CDR3 sequence is 13 residues long.

This sequence joins TRBV12-3 or TRBV12-4 and TRBJ1-5. This CDR3 spans 13 amino acids. The CDR3 sequence is CAAALGPDQPQHF.

This chain links TRBV24-1 with TRBJ1-2; TCRdb's D call, TRBD1, is unchecked because there is no DNA. The CDR3 length is 16 residues. The germline V gene encodes CDR1 KGHDR and CDR2 SFDVKD. The CDR3 protein is CATSDQRQGNYYGYTF.

The CDR3 sequence: CASSLSAGFSDTGELFF. This chain uses TRBV11-2 with TRBJ2-2. The CDR3 runs to 17 residues. CDR1 is SGHAT, CDR2 FQNNGV, per germline.

This chain joins TRBV2 and TRBJ2-7; there is no DNA to check the TCRdb D call of TRBD1. Germline lookup yields CDR1 SNHLY and CDR2 FYNNEI. This CDR3 region has 12 residues. The CDR3 loop reads CASSRDGYEQYF.

This chain links TRBV5-5 with TRBJ2-1; the TRBD2 assignment by TCRdb is unverifiable without DNA. The CDR3 sequence is 15 residues long. Germline CDR1 is SGHKS and CDR2 is YYEKEE (reference sequence). The CDR3 loop reads CASSWAVRSYNEQFF.

V usage is TRBV7-9 and J usage is TRBJ1-5; TCRdb outputs TRBD1, but without DNA this stays unchecked. Germline values: CDR1 SEHNR, CDR2 FQNEAQ (reference sequence). This CDR3 is built from 16 residues. CDR3 amino acids: CASSSSGTGGNQPQHF.

J is TRBJ2-5 and V is TRBV5-1; TCRdb reports TRBD2, a call that lacks DNA to check it against. Germline lookup yields CDR1 SGHRS and CDR2 YFSETQ. There are 16 residues in the CDR3. The CDR3 loop is CASSLGLAGVSETQYF.

The chain links TRBV29-1 to TRBJ1-4. The CDR3 contains 14 residues. The germline V gene has CDR1 SQVTM and CDR2 ANQGSEA. CDR3 sequence: CSGKVPGRNEKLFF.

This sequence joins TRBV3-1 and TRBJ2-5. The germline gives CDR1 LGHDT, CDR2 YNNKEL (reference sequence). This CDR3 has 11 residues. This CDR3 is CASSQLETQYF.